A selection of T cell receptor beta chains follows, all from one sample in a study of shared clonotypes between healthy human individuals. The data were produced by immunoSEQ multiplex PCR, yet TCRdb's version contains in-frame clones alone and is incomplete. Of roughly 2.6 million clones listed, more than 90% were seen once; the top ten hold over 0.12%. The specimen sequenced was naive CD4+ T cells sorted from blood. These receptor sequences come from a man younger than 35 in good health. The CDR3 runs from the conserved cysteine through the conserved F or W. A D gene is named only where the DNA matches it firmly. The listing skips clone size in some rows; elsewhere it reads once, few, many or a size class.

V gene	D gene	clone size	J gene	CDR3 DNA	CDR3 protein
TRBV4-1	TRBD1	.	TRBJ2-1	TGCGCCAGCAGCCAAGACGGGACAGGGCGGGATGAGCAGTTCTTC	CASSQDGTGRDEQFF
TRBV11-2	.	.	TRBJ2-3	TGTGCCAGCAGCTTGATAACAGATACGCAGTATTTT	CASSLITDTQYF
TRBV10-2	TRBD1	.	TRBJ2-7	TGCGCCAGCAGTGACTATCGGGCAGGGGGAACCTACGAGCAGTACTTC	CASSDYRAGGTYEQYF
TRBV28	.	.	TRBJ1-2	TGTGCCAGCTTCGCACCCGGGGCAGTTATCTATGGCTACACCTTC	CASFAPGAVIYGYTF
TRBV4-1	TRBD1	once	TRBJ2-7	TGCGCCAGCAGCCAAGCCCCGGGACAGGGGTTCTACGAGCAGTACTTC	CASSQAPGQGFYEQYF
TRBV5-4	TRBD1	.	TRBJ2-1	TGTGCCAGCAGCTCAGCGTTGCAGGGGGTGAATGAGCAGTTCTTC	CASSSALQGVNEQFF
TRBV25-1	TRBD1	.	TRBJ2-2	TGTGCCAGCAGTAACAGGGGGTCTGCCACCGGGGAGCTGTTTTTT	CASSNRGSATGELFF
TRBV2	.	once	TRBJ1-1	TGTGCCAGCAGTGAAGACAGGGTGAGGACTGAAGCTTTCTTT	CASSEDRVRTEAFF
TRBV6-1	.	.	TRBJ1-2	TGTGCCAGCAGTGAAGGCCCATGGATGGATGGCTACACCTTC	CASSEGPWMDGYTF
TRBV18	.	.	TRBJ2-7	TGTGCCAGCTCACCACGGAATGACCCCTACGAGCAGTACTTC	CASSPRNDPYEQYF
TRBV7-2	.	.	TRBJ2-7	TGTGCCAGCAGCTTACGCGCCTACGAGCAGTACTTC	CASSLRAYEQYF
TRBV5-4	TRBD2	.	TRBJ2-2	TGTGCCAGCAGCCCTGGCGGGGGAGGCACCGGGGAGCTGTTTTTT	CASSPGGGGTGELFF
TRBV6-5	.	.	TRBJ1-2	TGTGCCAGCAGCACCCGTTCTGATGGCTACACCTTC	CASSTRSDGYTF
TRBV11-2	.	.	TRBJ2-5	TGTGCCAGCAGCCCCTCCTTTACCCCGGGAGAGCAGTACTTC	CASSPSFTPGEQYF
TRBV18	.	few	TRBJ1-1	TGTGCCAGCTCACCACCGAACCACTCGAGGACTGAAGCTTTCTTT	CASSPPNHSRTEAFF
TRBV9	.	.	TRBJ2-3	TGTGCCAGCAGCAGAGCCACAGATACGCAGTATTTT	CASSRATDTQYF
TRBV19	.	.	TRBJ2-7	TGTGCCAGTAGTAAGAGCAGCGCCCTCTCCTACGAGCAGTACTTC	CASSKSSALSYEQYF
TRBV7-2	TRBD1	.	TRBJ2-2	TGTGCCAGCAGCTTAGGAAGGACAGGACTCACCGGGGAGCTGTTTTTT	CASSLGRTGLTGELFF
TRBV7-9	.	.	TRBJ2-2	TGTGCCAGCAGCTTAGGAGTAGATCAGATACACACCGGGGAGCTGTTTTTT	CASSLGVDQIHTGELFF
TRBV7-9	.	.	TRBJ2-1	TGTGCCAGCAGCGCTAAGGGGGGCACATACAATGAGCAGTTCTTC	CASSAKGGTYNEQFF
TRBV29-1	.	.	TRBJ2-7	TGCAGCGTTGAGTCCGGAGAGCAGTACTTC	CSVESGEQYF
TRBV4-1	.	once	TRBJ1-1	TGCGCCAGCAGCCAAGATCCGCGGTCCAAGAGCACTGAAGCTTTCTTT	CASSQDPRSKSTEAFF
TRBV6-1	TRBD1	.	TRBJ2-3	TGTGCCAGCAGTGAATCAGCGGCAGGGGGAACAGATACGCAGTATTTT	CASSESAAGGTDTQYF
TRBV5-6	.	.	TRBJ2-3	TGTGCCAGCAGCCCAGACACAGGGAGCACAGATACGCAGTATTTT	CASSPDTGSTDTQYF
TRBV2	.	few	TRBJ1-5	TGTGCCAGCAGCATGGAGCAGAATCAGCCCCAGCATTTT	CASSMEQNQPQHF
TRBV5-4	.	.	TRBJ2-4	TGTGCCAGCAGCTTGCAGGGAGAAAACATTCAGTACTTC	CASSLQGENIQYF
TRBV27	TRBD2	once	TRBJ2-3	TGTGCCAGCAGTCCGTGGACTAGCGGGAGCCCTAGCACAGATACGCAGTATTTT	CASSPWTSGSPSTDTQYF
TRBV6-6	.	.	TRBJ1-5	TGTGCCAGCAGTCCAAGCGGGTATAGCGATCAGCCCCAGCATTTT	CASSPSGYSDQPQHF
TRBV4-1	TRBD2	.	TRBJ2-4	TGCGCCAGCAGCCAAGGGAGCGGGGGCCAAGCCAAAAACATTCAGTACTTC	CASSQGSGGQAKNIQYF
TRBV7-6	.	.	TRBJ1-3	TGTGCCAGCAGCTTAGGTCAGACCGGCTCTGGAAACACCATATATTTT	CASSLGQTGSGNTIYF
TRBV23-1	TRBD1	.	TRBJ1-4	TGCGCCAGCAGAGGACAGGGCCCAACTAATGAAAAACTGTTTTTT	CASRGQGPTNEKLFF
TRBV5-1	TRBD2	.	TRBJ2-3	TGCGCCAGCAGCTTGGAAGGGCTAGCGGGGACAGATACGCAGTATTTT	CASSLEGLAGTDTQYF